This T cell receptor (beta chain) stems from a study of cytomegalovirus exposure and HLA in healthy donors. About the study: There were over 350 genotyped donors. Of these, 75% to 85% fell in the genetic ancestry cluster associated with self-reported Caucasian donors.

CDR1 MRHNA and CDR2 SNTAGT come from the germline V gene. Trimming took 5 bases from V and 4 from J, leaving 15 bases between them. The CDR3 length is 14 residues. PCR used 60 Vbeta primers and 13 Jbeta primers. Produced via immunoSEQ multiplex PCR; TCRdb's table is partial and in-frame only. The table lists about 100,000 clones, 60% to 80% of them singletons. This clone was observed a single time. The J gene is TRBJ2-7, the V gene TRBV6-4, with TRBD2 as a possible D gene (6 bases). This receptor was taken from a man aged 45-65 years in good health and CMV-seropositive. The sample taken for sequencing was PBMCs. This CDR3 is CASSFRERGYEQYF. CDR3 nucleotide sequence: TGTGCCAGCAGTTTCCGGGAGCGCGGATACGAGCAGTACTTC.